The 18 T cell receptor beta chains listed next were all sequenced from one sample in a study of T cell changes during pregnancy in multiple sclerosis. Clones were sequenced by immunoSEQ multiplex PCR, and TCRdb holds only the in-frame ones, with some missing. The sample includes almost 65,000 clones, roughly 90% seen only once; the top ten take about 2.5%. Source: peripheral blood, taken in the first trimester of pregnancy. Source of these receptors: a female donor with multiple sclerosis, enrolled in a pregnancy study.

The chain uses TRBV10-3 and TRBJ1-3; a weak D match, TRBD1 (5 bases). The CDR3 consists of 12 residues. V lost 10 bases and J lost 3, with 10 bases in between. Germline CDR1 reads ENHRY; CDR2 reads SYGVKD. CDR3 DNA: TGTGCCAGTCAGGGTAGTGGAAACACCATATATTTT. This gives the protein CASQGSGNTIYF.

The V gene is TRBV11-2, the J gene TRBJ2-1; D not resolved. CDR3 size: 18 residues. V shed 3 bases and J shed 1 base, with 19 bases lying between them. The germline CDR1 and CDR2 sequences are SGHAT and FQNNGV. As DNA, the CDR3 is TGTGCCAGCAGCTTTAAACGATCAGGAAACGTATCCTACAATGAGCAGTTCTTC. Encoded protein: CASSFKRSGNVSYNEQFF.

This clone was counted only a few times. V usage is TRBV30 and J usage is TRBJ1-1, with TRBD1 matching over 7 bases. The CDR3 spans 11 residues. Germline assignment: CDR1 GTSNPN and CDR2 SVGIG (reference sequence). The ends lost 5 bases at V and 12 bases at J; junction bases unmatched: 9. The CDR3, as DNA: TGTGCCTGGGGGGCAGGGGGTACGTCTTTCTTT. Translated, it gives CAWGAGGTSFF.

The chain recombines TRBV7-2 with TRBJ2-1, with TRBD1 matching over 9 bases. CDR3 size: 13 residues. The V gene end was trimmed by 1 base and the J gene end by 14 bases; junction bases not matched to a gene: 6. Germline-derived CDR1 and CDR2 are SGHTA and FQGNSA. CDR3 in amino acids: CASSLVDRDREFF. The CDR3 region has the DNA TGTGCCAGCAGCTTAGTCGACCGGGACAGGGAGTTCTTC.

This sequence joins TRBV2 and TRBJ2-1; 12 positions agree with TRBD2. From germline, CDR1 is SNHLY and CDR2 FYNNEI. The length of the CDR3 is 16 residues. J lost 6 bases, V lost 3 bases, and 6 bases had no gene match. The CDR3 bases are TGTGCCAGCAGTGATCCGACTAGCGGGAGTTTCAATGAGCAGTTCTTC. Translation: CASSDPTSGSFNEQFF.

The genes are TRBV5-4 and TRBJ2-3; 7 bases align to TRBD2. J was trimmed by 0 bases and V by 6 bases; bases with no gene match: 4. Germline CDR1 reads SGHNT; CDR2 reads YYREEE (reference sequence). This CDR3 comprises 14 residues. The CDR3 here is CASMTGGSTDTQYF. The CDR3, as DNA: TGTGCCAGCATGACGGGAGGAAGCACAGATACGCAGTATTTT.

The V call is TRBV7-2, the J call TRBJ2-7; D unresolved. V lost 4 bases, J lost 5 bases, and 9 bases lay in between. The length of the CDR3 is 12 residues. Germline assignment: CDR1 SGHTA and CDR2 FQGNSA. CDR3 loop: CASSSSADEQYF. The CDR3 coding sequence is TGTGCCAGCAGCTCTTCCGCGGACGAGCAGTACTTC.

The genes are TRBV7-9 and TRBJ2-7; D possibly corresponds to TRBD1 (6 bases). CDR1 SEHNR and CDR2 FQNEAQ come from the germline V gene (reference sequence). The length of the CDR3 is 14 residues. Trimming stripped 6 bases from V and 3 bases from J, with 15 bases between. CDR3 DNA sequence: TGTGCCAGCAGTCACCGGGACACACTCTACGAGCAGTACTTC. Protein sequence: CASSHRDTLYEQYF.

The J gene is TRBJ2-3, the V gene TRBV27; the match to TRBD2 covers 10 bases. Germline V gene data show CDR1 as MNHEY and CDR2 as SMNVEV (reference sequence). After removal of 6 bases from V and 6 bases from J, the junction contained 9 bases not matched to a gene. CDR3 size: 15 residues. CDR3 bases: TGTGCCAGCAGCCTACTAGCGGGGAAAGGGGATACGCAGTATTTT. It is translated as CASSLLAGKGDTQYF.

The chain links TRBV6-1 to TRBJ2-7; perhaps TRBD2 as D (6 bases). Germline V gene sequence: CDR1 MNHNS, CDR2 SASEGT. The CDR3 has 12 residues. Deletions cut 9 bases from V and 1 base from J, with 10 bases between. This CDR3 reads CASWRESYEQYF. In nucleotides, the CDR3 is TGTGCCAGTTGGAGGGAGTCCTACGAGCAGTACTTC.

The chain has TRBV30 and TRBJ1-1, with 8 bases matching TRBD1. V lost 2 bases to trimming and J lost 4 bases; unmatched junction nucleotides: 3. The CDR3 consists of 13 residues. The germline CDR1 and CDR2 sequences are GTSNPN and SVGIG (reference sequence). This chain's CDR3 is CAWSTTGGTEAFF. CDR3 DNA: TGTGCCTGGAGTACTACAGGGGGCACTGAAGCTTTCTTT.

The chain joins TRBV5-5 to TRBJ2-3; 9 bases are shared with TRBD2. In germline, CDR1 is SGHKS, CDR2 YYEKEE (reference sequence). The CDR3 has 17 residues. V gave up 2 bases and J gave up 5 bases; unmatched junction bases: 12. CDR3 in amino acids: CASSFSASGMSGDTQYF. CDR3 sequence (DNA): TGTGCCAGCAGCTTTTCCGCTAGCGGGATGTCTGGAGATACGCAGTATTTT. Together with reference TRBV5-5 and TRBJ2-3, the CDR3 gives the full variable domain: DAGVTQSPTHLIKTRGQQVTLRCSPISGHKSVSWYQQVLGQGPQFIFQYYEKEERGRGNFPDRFSARQFPNYSSELNVNALLLGDSALYLCASSFSASGMSGDTQYFGPGTRLTVL.

The rearrangement uses TRBV30 and TRBJ1-3, with D hard to call. The ends were cut back, 4 bases at V and 1 base at J, with 8 bases in the middle. The CDR3 contains 13 residues. Germline V gene sequence: CDR1 GTSNPN, CDR2 SVGIG (reference sequence). The CDR3 DNA follows: TGTGCCTGGACCGCTAATTCTGGAAACACCATATATTTT. It encodes CAWTANSGNTIYF.

V usage is TRBV4-3 and J usage is TRBJ2-3; the match to TRBD1 covers 12 bases. The CDR3 has 18 amino acids. Germline V CDR1 and CDR2: LGHNA, YSLEER. V trimming: 0 bases; J trimming: 5 bases; junction bases outside the gene matches: 9. Here the CDR3 reads CASSQDSPGQGALDTQYF. The CDR3 coding sequence is TGCGCCAGCAGCCAAGATTCGCCGGGACAGGGGGCTCTAGATACGCAGTATTTT.

The genes are TRBV16 and TRBJ1-1; D not certain. This CDR3 is built from 15 residues. The germline gives CDR1 KGHSY, CDR2 FQNENV. The V and J ends lost 2 bases and 0 bases respectively, with 10 bases between them. CDR3 loop: CASSQGIRVNTEAFF. The CDR3 bases are TGTGCCAGCAGCCAAGGTATACGGGTGAACACTGAAGCTTTCTTT. The full variable domain, completed using reference TRBV16 and TRBJ1-1, is GEEVAQTPKHLVRGEGQKAKLYCAPIKGHSYVFWYQQVLKNEFKFLISFQNENVFDETGMPKERFSAKCLPNSPCSLEIQATKLEDSAVYFCASSQGIRVNTEAFFGQGTRLTVV.

The rearrangement joins TRBV5-4 to TRBJ2-3, with D maybe TRBD2 (5 bases). Germline CDR1 and CDR2: SGHNT and YYREEE (reference sequence). The V end was cut by 3 bases, the J end by 0 bases, with 14 bases between. CDR3 length equals 16 residues. The CDR3: CASSSGQERSTDTQYF. CDR3 DNA: TGTGCCAGCAGCTCTGGTCAGGAGCGGAGCACAGATACGCAGTATTTT.

This clone has just one count. The chain joins TRBV5-1 to TRBJ2-5; TRBD1 agrees at 9 bases. The J call is doubtful: the DNA matches TRBJ2-7 better. The CDR3 is 16 amino acids. The germline V gene encodes CDR1 SGHRS and CDR2 YFSETQ. The CDR3 bases are TGCGCCAGCAGCTGGGGGGGACAGGGAGGAAACTACGAGCAGTACTTC. Its protein is CASSWGGQGGNYEQYF.

This rearrangement joins TRBV4-3 to TRBJ2-1, with 8 positions matching TRBD2. With V trimmed by 0 bases and J by 7 bases, 5 bases remained unmatched. The CDR3 totals 15 residues. Germline assignment: CDR1 LGHNA and CDR2 YSLEER. CDR3 coding DNA: TGCGCCAGCAGCCAAGACGGGAGGGCTACAAATGAGCAGTTCTTC. Translation: CASSQDGRATNEQFF.